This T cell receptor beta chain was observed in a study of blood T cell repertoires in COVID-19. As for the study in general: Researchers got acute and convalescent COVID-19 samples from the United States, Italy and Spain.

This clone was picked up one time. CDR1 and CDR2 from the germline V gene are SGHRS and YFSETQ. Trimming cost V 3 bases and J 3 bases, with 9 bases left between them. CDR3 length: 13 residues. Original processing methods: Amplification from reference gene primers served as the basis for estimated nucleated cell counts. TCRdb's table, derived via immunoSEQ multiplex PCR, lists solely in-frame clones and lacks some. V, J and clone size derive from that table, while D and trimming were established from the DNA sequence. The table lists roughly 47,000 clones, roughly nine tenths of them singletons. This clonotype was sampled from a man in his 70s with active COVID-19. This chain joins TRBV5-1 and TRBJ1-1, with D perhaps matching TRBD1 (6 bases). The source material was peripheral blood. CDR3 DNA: TGCGCCAGCAGCTCCGGACAGCACACTGAAGCTTTCTTT. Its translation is CASSSGQHTEAFF.